The next 17 T cell receptor beta chains were all read from a single sample in a study of cytomegalovirus exposure and HLA in healthy donors. Both 60 Vbeta primers and 13 Jbeta primers went into the PCR. Method: immunoSEQ multiplex PCR; TCRdb's copy keeps in-frame clones and lacks some. The sample has 75,000 to 90,000 clones, around 68% seen once. Sequencing was done on a sample of PBMCs. All receptors derive from a woman in her forties in good health and CMV-seropositive.

The chain combines TRBV7-8 with TRBJ2-7; perhaps TRBD2 as D (5 bases). The germline V gene encodes CDR1 SGHVS and CDR2 FQNEAQ. The CDR3 has 16 residues. V was pared by 0 bases and J by 11 bases, with 23 bases between. CDR3 protein: CASSLALIRTTTREYF. The CDR3 DNA reads TGTGCCAGCAGCTTAGCCCTAATAAGAACCACAACTAGGGAGTACTTC.

The chain uses TRBV27 and TRBJ2-3; D is ambiguous. CDR1 is MNHEY and CDR2 is SMNVEV in the germline V gene (reference sequence). V was shortened by 3 bases and J by 6 bases, with 10 bases between the two germline ends. CDR3 length: 13 residues. CDR3: CASSLGPLDTQYF. The DNA for the CDR3 is TGTGCCAGCAGTTTGGGCCCACTGGATACGCAGTATTTT.

The rearrangement links TRBV29-1 to TRBJ1-1; D uncertain. Trimming removed 6 bases from V and 2 bases from J, with 13 bases in between. The CDR3 extends over 13 amino acids. Germline V lookup: CDR1 SQVTM, CDR2 ANQGSEA. The CDR3 DNA reads TGCAGCGTCCAGGCCCCCTTTAACACTGAAGCTTTCTTT. Translated: CSVQAPFNTEAFF.

Details on this clone: Other DNA sequences from this sample encode an identical CDR3 as well. The rearrangement links TRBV7-9 to TRBJ2-1; TRBD2 aligns across 9 bases. CDR1 is SEHNR, CDR2 FQNEAQ, per germline (reference sequence). V dropped 5 bases and J dropped 0; count of bases not matched to a gene: 5. This CDR3 has 16 residues. As DNA, the CDR3 is TGTGCCAGCAGCCCTCCGGGACTAGCCTCCTACAATGAGCAGTTCTTC. It encodes CASSPPGLASYNEQFF.

This clone occurred a few times. The chain couples TRBV28 to TRBJ1-2; 7 bases are a match to TRBD1. The CDR3 runs 14 residues. Germline lookup yields CDR1 MDHEN and CDR2 SYDVKM. V lost 5 bases to trimming and J lost 8 bases; unmatched junction nucleotides: 11. The CDR3 DNA sequence: TGTGCCAGCAGTGACCCGGCAGGGGGGTACGGCTACACCTTC. This codes for CASSDPAGGYGYTF.

The chain joins TRBV7-9 to TRBJ1-1; D unclear. The germline gives CDR1 SEHNR, CDR2 FQNEAQ (reference sequence). This CDR3 is 15 amino acids long. V was cut by 7 bases and J by 4 bases, with 19 bases left in between. The CDR3 coding sequence is TGTGCCAGCAACCCTCCGGGGAGAGGTATCACTGAAGCTTTCTTT. Translated, it gives CASNPPGRGITEAFF.

This clone was seen a few times. The rearrangement joins TRBV18 to TRBJ1-1; 8 bases match TRBD1. J was trimmed by 7 bases and V by 3 bases; bases with no gene match: 4. This CDR3 is 13 amino acids long. CDR1 and CDR2 from the germline V gene are KGHSH and LQKENI. The CDR3, as DNA: TGTGCCAGCTCACCCGGCGGACAGGGTGAAGCTTTCTTT. Translation: CASSPGGQGEAFF.

V gene TRBV27 combines with J gene TRBJ1-2; perhaps TRBD1 as D (5 bases). Germline CDR1 reads MNHEY; CDR2 reads SMNVEV (reference sequence). The CDR3 loop spans 14 amino acids. Trimming cost V 2 bases and J 6 bases, with 13 bases left between them. The chain's CDR3 is CASSLRGSGDGYTF. CDR3 in DNA: TGTGCCAGCAGTTTACGTGGGTCGGGGGATGGCTACACCTTC.

This chain connects TRBV10-1 to TRBJ2-2; 14 bases line up with TRBD2. This CDR3 has 17 amino acids. The ends lost 7 bases at V and 2 bases at J; junction bases unmatched: 6. Looked up from germline, CDR1 is WNHNN and CDR2 is SYGVQD (reference sequence). DNA for the CDR3: TGCGCCAGCAAGGGACTAGCGGGAGTAGCAAACACCGGGGAGCTGTTTTTT. Translating gives CASKGLAGVANTGELFF.

Only a few counts were recorded for this clone. CDR3 amino acids: CASSYGSTGTNGYTF. For the CDR3, the DNA is TGTGCCAGCAGCTACGGTTCGACAGGAACGAATGGCTACACCTTC. The chain employs TRBV5-6 and TRBJ1-2, with a weak D call TRBD1 (6 bases). Germline CDR1 and CDR2: SGHDT and YYEEEE. Between the trimmed V and J ends, which lost 3 bases and 6 bases, there was a span of 18 bases. The CDR3 has 15 residues.

This clone was counted once. The J gene is TRBJ1-1, the V gene TRBV5-4; no clear D. Germline V gene data show CDR1 as SGHNT and CDR2 as YYREEE (reference sequence). The CDR3 loop spans 14 amino acids. V was pared by 1 base and J by 4 bases, with 11 bases between. The DNA for the CDR3 is TGTGCCAGCAGCTTGTTTACCGGGAGCACTGAAGCTTTCTTT. Its translation: CASSLFTGSTEAFF. Using reference TRBV5-4 and TRBJ1-1 for the parts outside the CDR3, the full variable domain is ETGVTQSPTHLIKTRGQQVTLRCSSQSGHNTVSWYQQALGQGPQFIFQYYREEENGRGNFPPRFSGLQFPNYSSELNVNALELDDSALYLCASSLFTGSTEAFFGQGTRLTVV.

The V and J genes are TRBV28 and TRBJ2-7; the match to TRBD2 covers 11 bases. Germline V gene sequence: CDR1 MDHEN, CDR2 SYDVKM. This CDR3 is built from 16 residues. Trimming took 2 bases from V and 1 from J; bases not matched to a gene: 4. CDR3 coding DNA: TGTGCCAGCAGTTTAAAGGGGACTAGCGGTTCCTACGAGCAGTACTTC. Amino acid sequence: CASSLKGTSGSYEQYF.

This clone was counted once. The genes are TRBV7-2 and TRBJ1-2; TRBD1 agrees at 11 bases. The J segment lost 6 bases and the V segment lost 3 bases, leaving 9 bases of the junction unmatched. The CDR3 consists of 16 residues. Germline CDR1 and CDR2: SGHTA and FQGNSA. In DNA form, the CDR3 reads TGTGCCAGCAGCTTTTACCTGGGACAGGGGGACGATGGCTACACCTTC. Residues: CASSFYLGQGDDGYTF. Filled out from reference TRBV7-2 and TRBJ1-2, the complete variable domain reads GAGVSQSPSNKVTEKGKDVELRCDPISGHTALYWYRQSLGQGLEFLIYFQGNSAPDKSGLPSDRFSAERTGGSVSTLTIQRTQQEDSAVYLCASSFYLGQGDDGYTFGSGTRLTVV.

The V call is TRBV5-4, the J call TRBJ1-2; possibly TRBD1 for D (6 bases). The CDR3 runs to 14 residues. The V and J ends lost 5 bases and 2 bases respectively, with 13 bases between them. In germline, CDR1 is SGHNT, CDR2 YYREEE (reference sequence). The chain's CDR3 is CASRYRDSNYGYTF. The CDR3 nucleotides read TGTGCCAGCAGGTACAGGGATTCAAACTATGGCTACACCTTC.

This chain connects TRBV5-1 to TRBJ1-2; D might be TRBD1 (5 bases). V lost 3 bases, J lost 2 bases, and 11 bases lay in between. The CDR3 loop spans 14 amino acids. The germline V gene encodes CDR1 SGHRS and CDR2 YFSETQ. The CDR3 DNA reads TGCGCCAGCAGCTCTCATGGGGGGAACTATGGCTACACCTTC. Its translation is CASSSHGGNYGYTF.

J is TRBJ1-1 and V is TRBV28; 7 bases line up with TRBD1. The V gene's germline CDR1 is MDHEN and CDR2 SYDVKM. V dropped 2 bases and J dropped 8; count of bases not matched to a gene: 11. This CDR3 has 15 residues. The CDR3 protein is CASSLAKTGALEAFF. The CDR3 bases are TGTGCCAGCAGTTTAGCCAAAACAGGGGCTTTGGAAGCTTTCTTT.

The chain is built from TRBV19 and TRBJ1-2; no clear D gene. Looked up from germline, CDR1 is LNHDA and CDR2 is SQIVND (reference sequence). Deletions cut 5 bases from V and 2 bases from J, with 6 bases between. The CDR3 is 12 amino acids. DNA for the CDR3: TGTGCCAGTAGTGGCAGGAACTATGGCTACACCTTC. Translating gives CASSGRNYGYTF.